This TCR beta chain stems from a study of blood T cell repertoires in COVID-19. Study at large: Whether acute or convalescent, the COVID-19 samples came from the United States, Italy and Spain. Sources were T cells, B-cell-depleted T cells, or PBMCs; the material itself was cDNA or gDNA.

Authors' processing steps: Using reference gene primer amplification, nucleated cell counts were estimated. TCRdb's copy holds only in-frame clones and misses some; the assay was immunoSEQ multiplex PCR. That table gives V, J and clone size, and the DNA gave D and trimming. The data show about 220,000 clones, about three quarters seen once. CDR3 length: 18 amino acids. Germline trimming cut 1 base from V and 4 bases from J; bases unmatched to any gene: 6. The germline V gene has CDR1 SGHTA and CDR2 FQGNSA. This chain joins TRBV7-2 and TRBJ2-2; 13 bases fit TRBD2. The sequencing sample was made of peripheral blood. The TCR sequence derives from a woman between 70 and 85 years old with acute or convalescent COVID-19. In nucleotides, the CDR3 is TGTGCCAGCAGCTTAGTCGCCGGACTAGCGGGGGCCACCGGGGAGCTGTTTTTT. Amino acid sequence: CASSLVAGLAGATGELFF.